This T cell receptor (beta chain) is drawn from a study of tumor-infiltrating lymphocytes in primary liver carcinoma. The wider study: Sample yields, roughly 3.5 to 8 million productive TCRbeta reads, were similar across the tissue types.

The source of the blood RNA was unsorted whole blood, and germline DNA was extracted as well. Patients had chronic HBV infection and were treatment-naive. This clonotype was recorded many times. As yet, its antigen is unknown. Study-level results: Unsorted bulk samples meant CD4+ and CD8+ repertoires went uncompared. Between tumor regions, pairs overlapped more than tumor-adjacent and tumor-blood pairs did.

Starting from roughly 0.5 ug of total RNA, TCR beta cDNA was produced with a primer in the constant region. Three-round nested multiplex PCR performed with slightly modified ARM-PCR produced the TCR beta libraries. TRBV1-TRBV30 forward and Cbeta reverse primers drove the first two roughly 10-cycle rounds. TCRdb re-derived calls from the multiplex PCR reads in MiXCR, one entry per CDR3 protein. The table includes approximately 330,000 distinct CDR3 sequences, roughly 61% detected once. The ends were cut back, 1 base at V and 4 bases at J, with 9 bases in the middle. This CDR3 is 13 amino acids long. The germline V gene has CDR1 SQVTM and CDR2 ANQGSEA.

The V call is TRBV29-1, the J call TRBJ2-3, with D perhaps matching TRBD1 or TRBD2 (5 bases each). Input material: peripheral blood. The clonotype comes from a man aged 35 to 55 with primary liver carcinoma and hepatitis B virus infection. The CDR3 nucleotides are TGCAGCGTTGAAGCAAGGGGAGCAGATACGCAGTATTTT. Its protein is CSVEARGADTQYF.